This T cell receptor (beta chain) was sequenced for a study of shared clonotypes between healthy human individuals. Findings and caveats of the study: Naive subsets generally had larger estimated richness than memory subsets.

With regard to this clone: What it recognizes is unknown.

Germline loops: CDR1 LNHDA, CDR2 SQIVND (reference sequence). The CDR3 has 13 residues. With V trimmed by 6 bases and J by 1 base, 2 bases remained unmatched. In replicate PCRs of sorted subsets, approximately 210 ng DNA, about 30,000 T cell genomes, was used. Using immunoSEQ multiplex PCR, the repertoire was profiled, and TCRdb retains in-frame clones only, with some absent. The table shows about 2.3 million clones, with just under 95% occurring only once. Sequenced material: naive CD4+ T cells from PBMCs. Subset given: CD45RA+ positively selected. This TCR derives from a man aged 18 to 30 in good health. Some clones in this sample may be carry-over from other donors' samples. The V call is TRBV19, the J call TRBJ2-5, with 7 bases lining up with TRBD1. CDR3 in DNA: TGTGCCAGTAGAGGGACAGTCCAAGAGACCCAGTACTTC. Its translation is CASRGTVQETQYF.